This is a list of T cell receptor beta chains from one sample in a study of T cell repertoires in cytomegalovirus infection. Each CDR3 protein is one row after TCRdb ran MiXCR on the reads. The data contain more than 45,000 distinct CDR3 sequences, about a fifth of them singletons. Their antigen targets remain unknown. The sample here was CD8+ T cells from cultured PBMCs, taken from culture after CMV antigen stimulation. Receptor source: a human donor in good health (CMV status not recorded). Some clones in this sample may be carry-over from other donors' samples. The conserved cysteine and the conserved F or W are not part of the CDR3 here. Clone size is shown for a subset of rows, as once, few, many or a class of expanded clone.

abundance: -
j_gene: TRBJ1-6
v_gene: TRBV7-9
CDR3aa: ASSAYGRGGYNSPLH

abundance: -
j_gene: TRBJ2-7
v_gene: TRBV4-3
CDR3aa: ASSQGRGSSYEQY

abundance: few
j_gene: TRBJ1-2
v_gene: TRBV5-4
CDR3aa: ASSDRDRGYGYT

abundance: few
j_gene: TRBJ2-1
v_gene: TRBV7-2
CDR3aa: ASSFSGGHNEQF

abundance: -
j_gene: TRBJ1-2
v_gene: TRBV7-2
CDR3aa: ASSLHRDDGYT

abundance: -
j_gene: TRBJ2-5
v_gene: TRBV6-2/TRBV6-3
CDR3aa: ASSFFQRERETQY

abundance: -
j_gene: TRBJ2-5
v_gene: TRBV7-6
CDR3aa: ASSLEGLAGVQETQY

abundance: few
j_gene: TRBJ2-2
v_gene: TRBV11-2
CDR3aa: ASSPPETQKAGELF

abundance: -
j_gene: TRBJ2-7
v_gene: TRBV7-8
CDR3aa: ASSLEVEGSSSYEQY

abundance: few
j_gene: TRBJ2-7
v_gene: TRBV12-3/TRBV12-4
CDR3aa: ASSLGSGGAYEQY

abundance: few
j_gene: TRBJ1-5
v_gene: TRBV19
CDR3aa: ASSIVRDVSQPQH

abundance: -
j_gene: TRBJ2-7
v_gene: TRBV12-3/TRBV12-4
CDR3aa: ASSSWTSGRYEQY

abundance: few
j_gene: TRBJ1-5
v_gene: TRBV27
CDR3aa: ASSIYRGQPQH

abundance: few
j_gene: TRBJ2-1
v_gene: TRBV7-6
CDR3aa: ASSPGTSNEQF

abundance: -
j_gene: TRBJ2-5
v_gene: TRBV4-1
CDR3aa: ASSQEWASGRETQY

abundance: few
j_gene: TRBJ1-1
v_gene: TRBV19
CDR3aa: ASRIRGTEAF

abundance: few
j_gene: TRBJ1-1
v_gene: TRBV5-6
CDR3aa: ASSFWDSEAF

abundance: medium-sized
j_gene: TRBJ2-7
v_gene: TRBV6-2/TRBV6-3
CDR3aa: ASKTVRGPSLEQY

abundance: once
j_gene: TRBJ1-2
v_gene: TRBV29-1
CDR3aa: SVDLQGKQGYT

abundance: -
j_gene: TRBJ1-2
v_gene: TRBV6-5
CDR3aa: ASSLSPTGKTNYGYT

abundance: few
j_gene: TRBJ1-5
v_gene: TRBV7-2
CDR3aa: ASSTNQGLPQH